These 15 T cell receptor beta chains share one sample of origin, sequenced in a study of blood T cell repertoires in COVID-19. Using immunoSEQ multiplex PCR, the repertoire was profiled, and TCRdb retains in-frame clones only, with some absent. The data show about 310,000 clones, with just under 90% seen just once and roughly a tenth held by the top ten. Sequenced input: PBMCs or T cells enriched from blood (not recorded which). Source of these receptors: a woman aged 25 to 39 who had recovered from COVID-19.

This chain links TRBV18 with TRBJ2-1; 9 nucleotides align to TRBD2. J gave up 0 bases and V 6 bases, and 9 bases lay outside the gene matches. The CDR3 length is 17 residues. Germline V gene data show CDR1 as KGHSH and CDR2 as LQKENI. CDR3 loop: CASSQRTSASSYNEQFF. The CDR3 nucleotides are TGTGCCAGCTCCCAACGGACTAGCGCGAGCTCCTACAATGAGCAGTTCTTC.

CDR3 DNA sequence: TGTGCCAGCAGCTTAGGACTAGCGGTAAGGGAGCAGTTCTTC. Translation gives CASSLGLAVREQFF. V usage is TRBV13 and J usage is TRBJ2-1, with TRBD2 matching 8 bases. The CDR3 sequence is 14 residues long. The germline CDR1 and CDR2 sequences are PRHDT and FYEKMQ (reference sequence). Trimming cost V 0 bases and J 10 bases; bases outside gene matches: 5. The full variable domain, completed using reference TRBV13 and TRBJ2-1, is AAGVIQSPRHLIKEKRETATLKCYPIPRHDTVYWYQQGPGQDPQFLISFYEKMQSDKGSIPDRFSAQQFSDYHSELNMSSLELGDSALYFCASSLGLAVREQFFGPGTRLTVL.

This chain joins TRBV10-3 and TRBJ2-2; 7 nucleotides match TRBD2. J was trimmed by 7 bases and V by 4 bases; bases with no gene match: 12. The CDR3 is made up of 16 amino acids. The germline gives CDR1 ENHRY, CDR2 SYGVKD. The CDR3: CAISGVGGPYDGELFF. The CDR3 DNA is TGTGCCATCAGTGGAGTGGGAGGGCCTTACGACGGGGAGCTGTTTTTT.

The rearrangement links TRBV2 to TRBJ1-2, with 8 bases fitting TRBD1. With V trimmed by 6 bases and J by 4 bases, 4 bases remained unmatched. CDR1 is SNHLY and CDR2 is FYNNEI in the germline V gene. The CDR3 runs 13 residues. CDR3 sequence (DNA): TGTGCCAGCAGGGGGACAGGTTCCTATGGCTACACCTTC. Amino acid sequence: CASRGTGSYGYTF.

This clone showed up just a few times. V usage is TRBV6-5 and J usage is TRBJ2-7; 8 bases align to TRBD1. Germline V gives CDR1 MNHEY, CDR2 SVGAGI. V gave up 4 bases and J gave up 5 bases; unmatched junction bases: 7. This CDR3 contains 14 residues. The CDR3 DNA is TGTGCCAGCAGTTTCAGCAGGGGGCTTCACGAGCAGTACTTC. As protein: CASSFSRGLHEQYF.

This clone was seen a single time. The chain couples TRBV9 to TRBJ2-2; 10 bases are a match to TRBD2. Trimming removed 4 bases from V and 6 bases from J; junction bases left unmatched: 9. CDR1 is SGDLS, CDR2 YYNGEE, per germline. The CDR3 is 16 residues long. CDR3 amino acids: CASSTSSGRRAGELFF. The CDR3 DNA sequence: TGTGCCAGCAGCACTTCTAGCGGGAGAAGAGCCGGGGAGCTGTTTTTT.

This clone has only one observation. The chain uses TRBV5-1 and TRBJ2-7, with a weak D call TRBD2 (6 bases). The ends were cut back, 0 bases at V and 5 bases at J, with 9 bases in the middle. This CDR3 spans 13 amino acids. Germline V gives CDR1 SGHRS, CDR2 YFSETQ. This chain's CDR3 is CASSLGGRNEQYF. As DNA, the CDR3 is TGCGCCAGCAGCTTGGGGGGGAGGAACGAGCAGTACTTC.

This chain uses TRBV6-1 with TRBJ1-5; 9 bases map to TRBD1. J gave up 6 bases and V 3 bases, and 6 bases lay outside the gene matches. The CDR3 loop spans 15 amino acids. Germline V gene lookup returns CDR1 MNHNS and CDR2 SASEGT. The CDR3 sequence: CASSDGQGWGQPQHF. CDR3 nucleotides: TGTGCCAGCAGTGACGGACAGGGGTGGGGTCAGCCCCAGCATTTT.

V and J are TRBV28 and TRBJ1-5; 7 positions match TRBD1. Germline-derived CDR1 and CDR2 are MDHEN and SYDVKM. V lost 8 bases and J lost 9; bases outside the gene matches: 10. The CDR3 totals 13 residues. CDR3 protein: CASEQGQLRPQHF. The CDR3 DNA is TGTGCCAGCGAACAGGGGCAACTGAGGCCCCAGCATTTT.

The J gene is TRBJ1-1, the V gene TRBV11-3; D is unresolved. Germline CDR1 SGHNT, CDR2 YENEEA. This CDR3 is built from 13 residues. Trimming shortened V by 5 bases and J by 6 bases, and 13 bases separated the two germline ends. CDR3 region: CASSTNWVSEAFF. The CDR3 nucleotides read TGTGCCAGCAGCACTAATTGGGTTTCTGAAGCTTTCTTT.

This clone was detected only a few times. The chain employs TRBV9 and TRBJ1-3; D gene unclear. Trimming took off 0 bases at V and 0 bases at J, with 7 bases between the two ends. Germline lookup yields CDR1 SGDLS and CDR2 YYNGEE. This CDR3 contains 15 residues. CDR3 amino acids: CASSVDGSSGNTIYF. The CDR3 DNA follows: TGTGCCAGCAGCGTAGACGGGAGCTCTGGAAACACCATATATTTT.

The sample holds one count of this clone. The chain recombines TRBV7-9 with TRBJ1-2, with 8 bases matching TRBD1. This CDR3 region has 16 residues. Unmatched junction bases numbered 12, after V lost 5 bases and J lost 4 bases. CDR1 SEHNR and CDR2 FQNEAQ come from the germline V gene (reference sequence). DNA of the CDR3: TGTGCCAGCAGCACCCGACAGGGGTGGTCGGGCTATGGCTACACCTTC. Amino acids: CASSTRQGWSGYGYTF.

The chain is built from TRBV7-9 and TRBJ2-1; 8 positions agree with TRBD1. Germline V gene sequence: CDR1 SEHNR, CDR2 FQNEAQ (reference sequence). Trimming took 5 bases from V and 3 from J; bases not matched to a gene: 9. The CDR3 contains 16 residues. The CDR3 sequence is CASSIWTGNFYNEQFF. DNA of the CDR3: TGTGCCAGCAGCATTTGGACAGGGAACTTCTACAATGAGCAGTTCTTC.

The gene calls are TRBV7-6 and TRBJ2-3; D is uncertain. Germline V gene sequence: CDR1 SGHVS, CDR2 FNYEAQ. The V gene lost 1 base and the J gene lost 4 bases, with 12 bases spanning the gap. The CDR3 contains 15 residues. The CDR3 loop is CASSLDPYEADTQYF. In DNA, the CDR3 is TGTGCCAGCAGCTTAGATCCATACGAGGCAGATACGCAGTATTTT.

This clone was seen once. The rearrangement links TRBV2 to TRBJ2-3, with TRBD1 as a possible D gene (5 bases). Trimming pared 3 bases from V and 6 bases from J, leaving 16 bases between. CDR1 is SNHLY and CDR2 is FYNNEI in the germline V gene. The CDR3 sequence is 15 residues long. The CDR3 here is CASSEHRGSRDTQYF. The CDR3 DNA follows: TGTGCCAGCAGTGAGCATAGGGGCAGTAGGGATACGCAGTATTTT.